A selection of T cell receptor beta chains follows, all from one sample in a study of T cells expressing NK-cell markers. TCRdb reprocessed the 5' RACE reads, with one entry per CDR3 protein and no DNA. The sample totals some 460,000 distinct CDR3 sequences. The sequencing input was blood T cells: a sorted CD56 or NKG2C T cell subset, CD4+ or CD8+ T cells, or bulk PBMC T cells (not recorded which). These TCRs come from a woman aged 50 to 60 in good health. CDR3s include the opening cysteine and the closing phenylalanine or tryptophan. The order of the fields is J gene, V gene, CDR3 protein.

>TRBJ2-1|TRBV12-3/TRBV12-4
CASSASGRGEQFF
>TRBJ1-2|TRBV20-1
CSAWGQANYGYTF
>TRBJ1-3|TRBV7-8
CASNRDRVPGNTIYF
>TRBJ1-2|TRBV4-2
CASSSPGGTDYGYTF
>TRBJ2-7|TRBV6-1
CASTPRRGRETPYEQYF
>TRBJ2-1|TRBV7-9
CASSLAGDVDEQFF
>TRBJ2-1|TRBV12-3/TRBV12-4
CASSESSGRASRSYNEQFF
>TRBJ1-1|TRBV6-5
CASSQGRTNTEAFF
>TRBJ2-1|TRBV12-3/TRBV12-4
CASSMDRGVYNEQFF
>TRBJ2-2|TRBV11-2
CASSSLRLAGVTGELFF
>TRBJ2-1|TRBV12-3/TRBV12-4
CASSLTGLGYNEQFF
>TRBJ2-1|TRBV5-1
CASSFWELSRYNEQFF
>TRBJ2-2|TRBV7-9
CASKAGGDTGELFF
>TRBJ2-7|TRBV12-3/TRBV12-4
CASSFRGVGTYEQYF
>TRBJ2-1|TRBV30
CAWAPGTVISYNEQFF
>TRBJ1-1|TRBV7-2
CASSLMWENTEAFF
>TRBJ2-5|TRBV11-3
CASSLDALGTGEETQYF
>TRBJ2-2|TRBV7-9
CASSLASGSPGELFF
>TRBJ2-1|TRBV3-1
CASSQDLKGALGVNEQFF
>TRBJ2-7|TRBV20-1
CSASLTSGRGEQYF
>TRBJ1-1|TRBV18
CASSPQVGGPMNTEAFF
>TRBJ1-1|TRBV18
CASSPFSGGEVGTEAFF
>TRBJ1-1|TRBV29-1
CSVEKGRYTEAFF
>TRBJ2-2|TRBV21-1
CASDLLDLANTGELFF
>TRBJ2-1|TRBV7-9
CASSPDSSGYNEQFF
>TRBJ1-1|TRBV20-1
CSASGAIREAFF
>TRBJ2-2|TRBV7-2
CASSSDRWAGGGTGELFF
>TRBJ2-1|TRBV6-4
CASSDSSGRVYNEQFF
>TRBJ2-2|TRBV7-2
CASSLYRGWTGELFF
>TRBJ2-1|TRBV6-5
CASSYLGGQFF
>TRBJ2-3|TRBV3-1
CASARKEGTQYF
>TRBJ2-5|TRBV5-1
CASSFRDTGQETQYF
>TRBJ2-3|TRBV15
CATSRLAVDTQYF
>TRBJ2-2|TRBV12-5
CASGSPGTSTNPGELFF
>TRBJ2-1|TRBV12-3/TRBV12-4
CASSPGTSGPGDSYNEQFF
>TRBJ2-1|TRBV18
CASSLRGRAYNEQFF
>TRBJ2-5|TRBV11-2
CASSLEGADGETQYF
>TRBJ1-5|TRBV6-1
CASNFRDRSNQPQHF
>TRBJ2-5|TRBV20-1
CSASIAGGQETQYF
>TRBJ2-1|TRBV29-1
CSVGKTANEQFF
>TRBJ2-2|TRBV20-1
CSASLDTNTGELFF
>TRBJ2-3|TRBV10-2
CASSDVGVEEYF
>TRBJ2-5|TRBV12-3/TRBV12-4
CASSLRGTSGTQYF
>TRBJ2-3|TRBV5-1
CASSSRGLAGNTDTQYF
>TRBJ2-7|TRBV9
CASSVTPGQGAVHEQYF